The clone carrying this T cell receptor beta chain appeared a few times. Its specificity is not known. This sample was included in a study of OX40 agonist ivuxolimab in advanced cancers. Study-level information: Ivuxolimab, which is an agonistic anti-OX40 (CD134) antibody, was administered to the patients. The study, taken as a whole, reports: Among the least clonally expanded were partial responders at 0.1-3.0 mg/kg.

V lost 6 bases and J lost 3, with 12 bases in between. This CDR3 has 14 amino acids. CDR1 is SNHLY and CDR2 is FYNNEI in the germline V gene. Profiled with immunoSEQ multiplex PCR; TCRdb holds only in-frame clones, not every one. The sample lists more than 40,000 clones, over 75% seen once, with 1.5% to 2% in the top ten. Any history of autoimmune disease or systemic immunosuppression disqualified patients. The sample consisted of CD4+ or CD8+ T cells sorted from blood, taken in a trial of the OX40 agonist ivuxolimab. This rearrangement joins TRBV2 to TRBJ1-5; D not resolved. This TCR came from an adult with an advanced solid tumor such as melanoma, head and neck, liver or kidney cancer. The DNA for the CDR3 is TGTGCCAGCAGCTACGGACGGACCAATCAGCCCCAGCATTTT. This codes for CASSYGRTNQPQHF.